This T cell receptor beta chain was obtained from a study of shared clonotypes between healthy human individuals. Looking at the study overall: A couple of female and a few male donors aged 18 to 49 were enrolled.

Genomic DNA of every subset was divided equally among multiple immunoSEQ plates. The protocol was immunoSEQ multiplex PCR, while the TCRdb copy is restricted to in-frame clones and leaves out a portion. This sample has some 2,500,000 clones, with 80% to 95% found just once. Trimming left V 2 bases short and J 4 bases short, with 5 bases between. This CDR3 contains 11 residues. Germline CDR1 and CDR2: SQVTM and ANQGSEA. Sequencing was performed on naive CD4+ T cells from PBMCs. This sample's subset: CD45RA+ positively selected. The J gene is TRBJ2-5, the V gene TRBV29-1; the D is unclear. The TCR was taken from a man aged 18 to 35 in good health. Some clones in this sample may be carry-over from other donors' samples. The CDR3 region has the DNA TGCAGCGTTGAATGGGGAGAGACCCAGTACTTC. Translated, it gives CSVEWGETQYF.